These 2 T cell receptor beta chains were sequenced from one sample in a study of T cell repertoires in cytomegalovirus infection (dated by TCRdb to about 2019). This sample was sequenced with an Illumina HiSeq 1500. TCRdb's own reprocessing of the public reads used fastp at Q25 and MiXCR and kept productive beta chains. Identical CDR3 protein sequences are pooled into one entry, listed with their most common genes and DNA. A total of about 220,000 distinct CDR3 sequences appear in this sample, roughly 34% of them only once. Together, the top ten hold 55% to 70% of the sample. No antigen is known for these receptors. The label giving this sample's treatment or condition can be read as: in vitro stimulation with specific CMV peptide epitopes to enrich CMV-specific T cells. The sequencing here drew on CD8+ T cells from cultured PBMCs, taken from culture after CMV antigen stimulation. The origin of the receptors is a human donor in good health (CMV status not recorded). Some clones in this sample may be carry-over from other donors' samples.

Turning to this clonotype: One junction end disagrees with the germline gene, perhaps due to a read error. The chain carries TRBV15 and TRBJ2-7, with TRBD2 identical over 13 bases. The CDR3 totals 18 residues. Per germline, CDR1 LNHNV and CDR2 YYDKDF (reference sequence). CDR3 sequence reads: CATRRDRTSGRVSYEQYF. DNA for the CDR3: TGTGCAACCAGAAGAGATAGAACTAGCGGGAGGGTTAGCTACGAGCAGTACTTC.

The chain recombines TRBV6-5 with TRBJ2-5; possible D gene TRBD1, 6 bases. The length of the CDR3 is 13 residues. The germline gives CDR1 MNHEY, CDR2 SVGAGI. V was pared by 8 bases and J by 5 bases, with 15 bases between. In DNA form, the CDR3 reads TGTGCCAGCTGGTCCTGGGGGCCGGAGACCCAGTACTTC. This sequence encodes CASWSWGPETQYF.